The entry that follows covers one T cell receptor (beta chain) sequence. Antigen specificity is unknown. The germline V gene has CDR1 SNHLY and CDR2 FYNNEI. This CDR3 region has 16 residues. Trimming at V came to 4 bases and at J to 1 base, leaving 6 bases not matched to a gene. The data were taken from a study of cytomegalovirus exposure and HLA in healthy donors. At the level of the study: The 90 to 150 validation repertoires, a later analysis reported, used the same platform as the 700 or so repertoires from the first cohort.

Data came from immunoSEQ multiplex PCR; TCRdb stores just in-frame clones and leaves some out. The profile shows some 210,000 clones, about nine tenths of them singletons. Study outcomes and limitations: Most TCR sequences showed up rarely, but some public TCRs showed up in many donors. Later, an analysis found that TCR clusters from the first cohort tended to co-occur in the approximately 130 validation repertoires.

The material sequenced was PBMCs. This chain joins TRBV2 and TRBJ2-5, with TRBD2 identical over 10 bases. This TCR derives from a woman in her late teens or twenties in good health and CMV-seropositive. For the CDR3, the DNA is TGTGCCAGCAGTGTGGACCTAGCGGGAGTCCAAGAGACCCAGTACTTC. Amino acids: CASSVDLAGVQETQYF.